These 30 T cell receptor beta chains were sequenced from one sample in a study of shared clonotypes between healthy human individuals. TCRdb's table, derived via immunoSEQ multiplex PCR, lists solely in-frame clones and lacks some. The profile shows about 2.3 million clones, approximately 93% of them singletons. The sample taken for sequencing was naive CD4+ T cells from PBMCs. Sample subset: CD45RA+ positively selected. These receptors originate from a man aged 18 to 29 in good health. Some clones in this sample may be carry-over from other donors' samples.

The chain carries TRBV7-8 and TRBJ2-2; 8 bases line up with TRBD2. The CDR3 is 16 amino acids. Germline CDR1 is SGHVS and CDR2 is FQNEAQ. Trimming at V came to 5 bases and at J to 0 bases, leaving 5 bases not matched to a gene. The DNA for the CDR3 is TGTGCCAGCAGCCCTATCGGGGGGGCGAACACCGGGGAGCTGTTTTTT. Translation: CASSPIGGANTGELFF.

The genes are TRBV6-5 and TRBJ2-7; no clear D gene. The CDR3 consists of 13 residues. V shed 4 bases and J shed 3 bases, with 10 bases lying between them. The germline gives CDR1 MNHEY, CDR2 SVGAGI. The CDR3 bases are TGTGCCAGCAGTTCGATGGGGAACTACGAGCAGTACTTC. Residues: CASSSMGNYEQYF.

V gene TRBV5-6 combines with J gene TRBJ2-3; TRBD2 agrees at 12 bases. The CDR3 length is 16 residues. J was trimmed by 6 bases and V by 5 bases; bases with no gene match: 10. Germline CDR1 reads SGHDT; CDR2 reads YYEEEE. The CDR3, as DNA: TGTGCCAGCAGTCGTAGACTAGCGGGAGTTTCTGATACGCAGTATTTT. Its protein is CASSRRLAGVSDTQYF.

This chain connects TRBV10-2 to TRBJ2-5; D is undetermined. The CDR3 sequence is 14 residues long. V lost 5 bases to trimming and J lost 0 bases, with 10 bases between them. Per the germline V gene, CDR1 is WSHSY and CDR2 is SAAADI. The CDR3 protein is CASSTSSYQETQYF. CDR3 DNA sequence: TGCGCCAGCAGTACGAGTAGTTACCAAGAGACCCAGTACTTC.

This sequence joins TRBV5-1 and TRBJ2-2; D gene uncertain. This CDR3 region has 15 residues. Between the trimmed V and J ends, which lost 4 bases and 3 bases, there was a span of 13 bases. CDR1 and CDR2 from the germline V gene are SGHRS and YFSETQ. CDR3 sequence: CASSPEAGYTGELFF. For the CDR3, the DNA is TGCGCCAGCAGCCCAGAGGCAGGCTACACCGGGGAGCTGTTTTTT.

V gene TRBV5-1 combines with J gene TRBJ2-3, with TRBD1 as a possible D gene (6 bases). The CDR3 has 13 amino acids. V shed 4 bases and J shed 4 bases, with 10 bases lying between them. CDR1 is SGHRS, CDR2 YFSETQ, per germline. DNA of the CDR3: TGCGCCAGCAGCGCATCAGGGGCAGATACGCAGTATTTT. Translation: CASSASGADTQYF.

This sequence joins TRBV5-4 and TRBJ2-1; a possible D gene is TRBD1 (5 bases). Trimming pared 1 base from V and 4 bases from J, leaving 6 bases between. This CDR3 has 13 amino acids. CDR1 is SGHNT and CDR2 is YYREEE in the germline V gene (reference sequence). The CDR3 nucleotides read TGTGCCAGCAGCTTGCAGGGTTACAATGAGCAGTTCTTC. Its translation: CASSLQGYNEQFF.

This clone occurred once. The V call is TRBV11-2, the J call TRBJ1-3; the D is unclear. From germline, CDR1 is SGHAT and CDR2 FQNNGV. The CDR3 spans 15 residues. Trimming removed 4 bases at V and 2 bases at J, with 12 bases between. The CDR3 DNA sequence: TGTGCCAGCAGCTCGCCCCCAAGGGCTGGAAACACCATATATTTT. This encodes CASSSPPRAGNTIYF.

Note on this clone: Other DNA variants within this sample encode the same CDR3. The chain is built from TRBV2 and TRBJ2-2; D gene uncertain. The CDR3 length is 14 residues. Trimming shortened V by 5 bases and J by 4 bases, and 11 bases separated the two germline ends. Germline V gene lookup returns CDR1 SNHLY and CDR2 FYNNEI. CDR3 residues: CASSLLGITGELFF. In DNA form, the CDR3 reads TGTGCCAGCAGTCTCCTAGGAATCACCGGGGAGCTGTTTTTT.

The chain has TRBV4-3 and TRBJ2-3; D unclear. V was cut by 0 bases and J by 4 bases, with 8 bases left in between. CDR1 LGHNA and CDR2 YSLEER come from the germline V gene. CDR3 size: 14 residues. In DNA form, the CDR3 reads TGCGCCAGCAGCCAAGACAGGTCGGCAGATACGCAGTATTTT. It codes for CASSQDRSADTQYF.

V is TRBV11-2 and J is TRBJ1-1; a possible D gene is TRBD1 (5 bases). The CDR3 loop spans 16 amino acids. V was cut by 2 bases and J by 4 bases, with 17 bases left in between. Germline V gene sequence: CDR1 SGHAT, CDR2 FQNNGV. The CDR3 loop is CASSLIYQGGSTEAFF. CDR3 bases: TGTGCCAGCAGCTTAATATATCAGGGAGGGAGCACTGAAGCTTTCTTT.

In the case of this clone: Other DNA sequences in this sample translate to the same CDR3. The rearrangement links TRBV18 to TRBJ2-1; the match to TRBD1 covers 7 bases. Germline assignment: CDR1 KGHSH and CDR2 LQKENI. With V trimmed by 6 bases and J by 4 bases, 3 bases remained unmatched. CDR3 length equals 13 residues. As DNA, the CDR3 is TGTGCCAGCTCCCCGGGACAGTACAATGAGCAGTTCTTC. It encodes CASSPGQYNEQFF.

This sequence joins TRBV10-3 and TRBJ2-7; 9 bases map to TRBD1. The CDR3 extends over 13 amino acids. Trimming cost V 6 bases and J 5 bases; bases outside gene matches: 5. Per the germline V gene, CDR1 is ENHRY and CDR2 is SYGVKD. CDR3 amino acids: CAISTDRGHEQYF. DNA of the CDR3: TGTGCCATCAGCACGGACAGGGGCCACGAGCAGTACTTC.

The chain employs TRBV5-1 and TRBJ2-5, with D unresolved. Germline-derived CDR1 and CDR2 are SGHRS and YFSETQ. V was clipped by 4 bases and J by 0 bases, with 4 bases between them. The CDR3 spans 12 residues. CDR3: CASSGDQETQYF. CDR3 bases: TGCGCCAGCAGCGGGGACCAAGAGACCCAGTACTTC.

The rearrangement uses TRBV7-3 and TRBJ2-2; D is ambiguous. Trimming shortened V by 5 bases and J by 6 bases, and 10 bases separated the two germline ends. CDR1 and CDR2 (germline): SGHTA, FQGTGA. The CDR3 runs to 13 residues. Written as DNA, the CDR3 is TGTGCCAGCAGCCGTACCCGTCCCGGGGAGCTGTTTTTT. Its translation is CASSRTRPGELFF.

This clone came up a few times. The gene calls are TRBV19 and TRBJ1-5; no reliable D call. Trimming stripped 7 bases from V and 1 base from J, with 14 bases between. This CDR3 spans 15 amino acids. Germline V gene data show CDR1 as LNHDA and CDR2 as SQIVND (reference sequence). The CDR3 DNA reads as TGTGCCAGTACAACGATCCCACAGAGCAATCAGCCCCAGCATTTT. It is translated as CASTTIPQSNQPQHF.

A note on this clone: One junction end does not reproduce the germline sequence, and a read error may be involved. The chain has TRBV4-1 and TRBJ2-4, with D tentatively TRBD1 or TRBD2 (6 bases each). This CDR3 contains 13 residues. The germline gives CDR1 MGHRA, CDR2 YSYEKL. The CDR3 DNA follows: TGCGCCAGCAGCCAAGATAGGGGGGACGCCGCTGTCTTC. This sequence encodes CASSQDRGDAAVF.

The chain carries TRBV5-6 and TRBJ2-3; no definite D call. This CDR3 has 12 residues. Per germline, CDR1 SGHDT and CDR2 YYEEEE. Trimming cost V 1 base and J 4 bases, with 4 bases left between them. CDR3: CASSLPPDTQYF. The DNA for the CDR3 is TGTGCCAGCAGCTTGCCTCCAGATACGCAGTATTTT. The variable domain in full, with the rest retrieved from reference TRBV5-6 and TRBJ2-3, is DAGVTQSPTHLIKTRGQQVTLRCSPKSGHDTVSWYQQALGQGPQFIFQYYEEEERQRGNFPDRFSGHQFPNYSSELNVNALLLGDSALYLCASSLPPDTQYFGPGTRLTVL.

CDR3 nucleotide sequence: TGTGCCATCAGTGAAGGTGGACCCTCGTTCTTC. Translating it yields CAISEGGPSFF. V usage is TRBV10-3 and J usage is TRBJ2-1; no firm D call. V gave up 3 bases and J gave up 15 bases, with 12 bases separating them. Germline-derived CDR1 and CDR2 are ENHRY and SYGVKD. CDR3 length: 11 amino acids.

The CDR3 DNA is TGTGCCAGCAGCTTGGTCACAGGGGAGGAGGGCTACACCTTC. It specifies CASSLVTGEEGYTF. The chain couples TRBV5-4 to TRBJ1-2; 7 positions agree with TRBD1. The CDR3 consists of 14 residues. CDR1 and CDR2 (germline): SGHNT, YYREEE (reference sequence). Losses at the gene ends were 0 bases for V and 8 bases for J; bases not matched to a gene: 7.

This clone was found once. The J gene is TRBJ2-3, the V gene TRBV11-3; D is possibly TRBD1 or TRBD2 (5 bases each). Trimming took 5 bases from V and 13 from J, leaving 13 bases between them. Germline CDR1 SGHNT, CDR2 YENEEA. This CDR3 has 11 residues. The CDR3 nucleotides are TGTGCCAGCAGCGTTGGGGGTATTAAGTATTTT. It translates to CASSVGGIKYF. The entire variable domain, with the rest obtained from reference TRBV11-3 and TRBJ2-3, is as follows: EAGVVQSPRYKIIEKKQPVAFWCNPISGHNTLYWYLQNLGQGPELLIRYENEEAVDDSQLPKDRFSAERLKGVDSTLKIQPAELGDSAVYLCASSVGGIKYFGPGTRLTVL.

The chain carries TRBV28 and TRBJ2-7; the D gene is possibly TRBD1 (5 bases). This CDR3 has 16 residues. Looked up from germline, CDR1 is MDHEN and CDR2 is SYDVKM. The V gene lost 5 bases and the J gene lost 4 bases, with 21 bases spanning the gap. The CDR3 DNA is TGTGCCAGCAGTATCCCTGGGGCAGGCAACAAATACGAGCAGTACTTC. As protein: CASSIPGAGNKYEQYF.

The V call is TRBV2, the J call TRBJ2-1; 7 nucleotides line up with TRBD2. The V and J ends lost 6 bases and 4 bases, in that order; junction bases with no gene match: 9. The CDR3 is 15 amino acids. Per the germline V gene, CDR1 is SNHLY and CDR2 is FYNNEI. The CDR3 here is CASRASIAGYNEQFF. The CDR3 nucleotides read TGTGCCAGCAGGGCAAGCATAGCGGGTTACAATGAGCAGTTCTTC.

The V call is TRBV5-6, the J call TRBJ2-4, with D uncertain. Looked up from germline, CDR1 is SGHDT and CDR2 is YYEEEE. Trimming removed 5 bases at V and 3 bases at J, with 15 bases between. CDR3 length equals 15 residues. The CDR3 loop is CASRKGPHGKNIQYF. Here the CDR3 DNA reads TGTGCCAGCAGGAAGGGTCCCCACGGCAAAAACATTCAGTACTTC. Full variable domain (outside the CDR3, taken from reference TRBV5-6 and TRBJ2-4): DAGVTQSPTHLIKTRGQQVTLRCSPKSGHDTVSWYQQALGQGPQFIFQYYEEEERQRGNFPDRFSGHQFPNYSSELNVNALLLGDSALYLCASRKGPHGKNIQYFGAGTRLSVL.

On this clone itself: The identical CDR3 is also encoded by other nucleotide sequences in the sample. This chain links TRBV5-4 with TRBJ2-2; D uncertain. The CDR3 extends over 13 amino acids. Trimming removed 0 bases at V and 4 bases at J, with 4 bases between. Germline values: CDR1 SGHNT, CDR2 YYREEE (reference sequence). This CDR3 is CASSLDSTGELFF. In DNA, the CDR3 is TGTGCCAGCAGCTTGGATTCCACCGGGGAGCTGTTTTTT.

J is TRBJ2-3 and V is TRBV28, with TRBD2 matching 8 bases. This CDR3 is 16 amino acids long. Germline V gene sequence: CDR1 MDHEN, CDR2 SYDVKM. V lost 5 bases and J lost 4; bases outside the gene matches: 11. The CDR3 coding sequence is TGTGCCAGCAGTGCCCCGGGGACTAGTAACGCAGATACGCAGTATTTT. It translates to CASSAPGTSNADTQYF. Using reference TRBV28 and TRBJ2-3 for the parts outside the CDR3, the full variable domain is DVKVTQSSRYLVKRTGEKVFLECVQDMDHENMFWYRQDPGLGLRLIYFSYDVKMKEKGDIPEGYSVSREKKERFSLILESASTNQTSMYLCASSAPGTSNADTQYFGPGTRLTVL.

CDR3 nucleotide sequence: TGCGCCAGCAGCTTCTATCCGGGGCTCAATGAGCAGTTCTTC. Its protein product is CASSFYPGLNEQFF. The rearrangement links TRBV5-1 to TRBJ2-1; D might be TRBD1 or TRBD2, each matching 5 bases. Germline V gives CDR1 SGHRS, CDR2 YFSETQ. The CDR3 length is 14 residues. Between the trimmed V and J ends, which lost 2 bases and 6 bases, there was a span of 12 bases.

This rearrangement joins TRBV6-5 to TRBJ2-7; possibly TRBD1 for D (6 bases). CDR1 and CDR2 (germline): MNHEY, SVGAGI. This CDR3 spans 12 amino acids. V lost 5 bases and J 6 bases, leaving 11 bases between the germline ends. The DNA of the CDR3 is TGTGCCAGCAGTAAACAGGGTGGCGAGCAGTACTTC. Translation gives CASSKQGGEQYF.

To note about this clone: Other DNA sequences in this sample translate to the same CDR3. The chain is built from TRBV18 and TRBJ1-4, with D possibly matching TRBD1 (5 bases). Trimming left V 3 bases short and J 5 bases short, with 13 bases between. The CDR3 loop spans 15 amino acids. The germline V gene encodes CDR1 KGHSH and CDR2 LQKENI. This CDR3 is CASSPQQATNEKLFF. In nucleotides, the CDR3 is TGTGCCAGCTCACCGCAACAGGCTACCAATGAAAAACTGTTTTTT.

The rearrangement uses TRBV4-2 and TRBJ2-1; D is perhaps TRBD2 (6 bases). Germline CDR1 LGHNA, CDR2 YNFKEQ. The CDR3 sequence is 20 residues long. Trimming took 1 base from V and 6 from J, leaving 28 bases between them. The CDR3 protein is CASSQGGLAGEVPITNEQFF. The CDR3 DNA follows: TGTGCCAGCAGCCAAGGAGGGCTCGCCGGGGAGGTCCCGATAACCAATGAGCAGTTCTTC.